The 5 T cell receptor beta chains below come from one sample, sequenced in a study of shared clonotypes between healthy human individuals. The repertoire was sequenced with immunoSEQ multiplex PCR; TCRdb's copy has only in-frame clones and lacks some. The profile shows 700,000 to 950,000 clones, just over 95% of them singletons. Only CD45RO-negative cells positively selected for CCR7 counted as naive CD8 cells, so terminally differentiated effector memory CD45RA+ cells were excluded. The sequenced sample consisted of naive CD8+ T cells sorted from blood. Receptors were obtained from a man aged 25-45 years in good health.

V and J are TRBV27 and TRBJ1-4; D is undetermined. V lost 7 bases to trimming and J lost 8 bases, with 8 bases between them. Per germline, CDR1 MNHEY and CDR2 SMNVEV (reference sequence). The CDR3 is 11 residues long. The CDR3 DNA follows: TGTGCCAGCAAGTCCGGCGAAAAACTGTTTTTT. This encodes CASKSGEKLFF.

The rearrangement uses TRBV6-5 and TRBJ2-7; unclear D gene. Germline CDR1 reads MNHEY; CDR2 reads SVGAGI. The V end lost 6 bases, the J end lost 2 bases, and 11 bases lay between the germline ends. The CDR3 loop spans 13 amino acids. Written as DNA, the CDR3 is TGTGCCAGCAGATACAGCGCGACCTACGAGCAGTACTTC. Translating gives CASRYSATYEQYF.

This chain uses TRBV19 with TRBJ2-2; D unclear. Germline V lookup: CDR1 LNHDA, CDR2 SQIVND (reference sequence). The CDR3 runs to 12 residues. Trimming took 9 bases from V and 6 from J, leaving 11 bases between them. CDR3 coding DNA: TGTGCCAGCCTGAAAGACGCCGGGGAGCTGTTTTTT. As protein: CASLKDAGELFF.

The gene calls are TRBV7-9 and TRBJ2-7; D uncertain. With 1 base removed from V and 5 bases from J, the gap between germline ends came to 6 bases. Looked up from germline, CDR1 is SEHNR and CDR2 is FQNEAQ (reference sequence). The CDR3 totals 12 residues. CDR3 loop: CASSLESDEQYF. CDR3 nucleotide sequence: TGTGCCAGCAGCTTAGAATCAGACGAGCAGTACTTC.

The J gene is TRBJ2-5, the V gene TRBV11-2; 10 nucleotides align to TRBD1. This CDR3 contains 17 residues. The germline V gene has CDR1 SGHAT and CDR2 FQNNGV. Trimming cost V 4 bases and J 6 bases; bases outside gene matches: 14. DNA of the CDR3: TGTGCCAGCAGCTCTCCGGGACAGGGGATCCTAAGGCAGACCCAGTACTTC. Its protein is CASSSPGQGILRQTQYF.